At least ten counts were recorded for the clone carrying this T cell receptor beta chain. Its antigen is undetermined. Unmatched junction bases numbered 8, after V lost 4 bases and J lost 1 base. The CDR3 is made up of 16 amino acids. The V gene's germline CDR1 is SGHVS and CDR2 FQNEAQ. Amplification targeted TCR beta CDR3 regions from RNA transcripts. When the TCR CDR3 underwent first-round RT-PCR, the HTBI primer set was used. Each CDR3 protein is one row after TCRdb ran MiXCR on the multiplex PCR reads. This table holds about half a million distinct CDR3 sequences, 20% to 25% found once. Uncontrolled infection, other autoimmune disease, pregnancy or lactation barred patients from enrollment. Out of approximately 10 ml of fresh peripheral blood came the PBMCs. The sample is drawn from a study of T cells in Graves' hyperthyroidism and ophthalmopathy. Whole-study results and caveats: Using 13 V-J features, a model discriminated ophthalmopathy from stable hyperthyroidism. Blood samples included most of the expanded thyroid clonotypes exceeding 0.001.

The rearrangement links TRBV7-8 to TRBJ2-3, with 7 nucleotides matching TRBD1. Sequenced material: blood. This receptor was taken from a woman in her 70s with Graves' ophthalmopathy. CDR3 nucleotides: TGTGCCAGCAGCTCGGGGTGGACAGGAGGCACAGATACGCAGTATTTT. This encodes CASSSGWTGGTDTQYF. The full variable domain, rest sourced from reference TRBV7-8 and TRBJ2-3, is GAGVSQSPRYKVAKRGQDVALRCDPISGHVSLFWYQQALGQGPEFLTYFQNEAQLDKSGLPSDRFFAERPEGSVSTLKIQRTQQEDSAVYLCASSSGWTGGTDTQYFGPGTRLTVL.